This T cell receptor (beta chain) appears in the sequencing data of a study of control samples from healthy donors and cancer patients. Assay: immunoSEQ multiplex PCR; the TCRdb copy retains only in-frame clones and omits some. The sample holds approximately 86,000 clones, over 85% seen once. Germline V gene lookup returns CDR1 MGHRA and CDR2 YSYEKL. This CDR3 is built from 15 residues. Germline trimming cut 3 bases from V and 3 bases from J; bases unmatched to any gene: 6. The sequencing input was blood. The gene calls are TRBV4-1 and TRBJ2-7; 9 bases agree with TRBD2. This TCR derives from a woman aged 30 to 39 in good health. In DNA form, the CDR3 reads TGCGCCAGCAGCCAGCTCACTAGCGGGCTCTACGAGCAGTACTTC. Residues: CASSQLTSGLYEQYF.